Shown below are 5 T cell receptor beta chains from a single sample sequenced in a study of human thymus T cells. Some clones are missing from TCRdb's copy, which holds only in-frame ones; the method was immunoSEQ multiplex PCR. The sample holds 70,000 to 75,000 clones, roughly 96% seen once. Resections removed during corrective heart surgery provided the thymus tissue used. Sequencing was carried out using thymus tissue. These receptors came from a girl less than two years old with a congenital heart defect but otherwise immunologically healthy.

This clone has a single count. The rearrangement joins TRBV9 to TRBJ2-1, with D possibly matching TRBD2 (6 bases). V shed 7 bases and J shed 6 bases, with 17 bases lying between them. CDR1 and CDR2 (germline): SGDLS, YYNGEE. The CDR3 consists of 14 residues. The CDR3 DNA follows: TGTGCCAGCGGCCCTATGGTGGAGGGCAATGAGCAGTTCTTC. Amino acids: CASGPMVEGNEQFF.

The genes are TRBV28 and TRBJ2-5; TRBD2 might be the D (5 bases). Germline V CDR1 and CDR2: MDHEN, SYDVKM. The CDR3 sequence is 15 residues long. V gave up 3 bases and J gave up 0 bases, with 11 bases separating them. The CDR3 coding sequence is TGTGCCAGCAGTTTGAGGGAAGGGTACCAAGAGACCCAGTACTTC. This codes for CASSLREGYQETQYF.

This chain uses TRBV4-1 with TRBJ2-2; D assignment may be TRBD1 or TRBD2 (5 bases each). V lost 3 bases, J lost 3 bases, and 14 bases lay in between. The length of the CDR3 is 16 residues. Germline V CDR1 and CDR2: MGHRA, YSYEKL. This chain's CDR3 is CASSQTNRDHTGELFF. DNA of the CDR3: TGCGCCAGCAGCCAGACAAATCGGGACCACACCGGGGAGCTGTTTTTT.

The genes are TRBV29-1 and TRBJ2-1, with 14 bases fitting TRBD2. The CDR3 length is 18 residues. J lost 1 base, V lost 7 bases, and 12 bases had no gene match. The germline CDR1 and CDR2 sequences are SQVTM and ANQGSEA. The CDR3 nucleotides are TGCAGCGCCCCGGGACTAGCGGGAGAAGGGGGGTCCTACAATGAGCAGTTCTTC. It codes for CSAPGLAGEGGSYNEQFF.

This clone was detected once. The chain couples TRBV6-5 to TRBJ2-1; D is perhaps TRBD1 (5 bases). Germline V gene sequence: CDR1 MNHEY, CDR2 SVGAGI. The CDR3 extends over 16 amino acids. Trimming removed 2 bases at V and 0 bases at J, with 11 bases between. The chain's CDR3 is CASSYAGRGSYNEQFF. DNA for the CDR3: TGTGCCAGCAGTTACGCAGGTAGGGGCTCCTACAATGAGCAGTTCTTC.